This entry concerns a single T cell receptor (beta chain). These data belong to a study of blood T cell repertoires in COVID-19. Turning to the study itself: The United States, Italy and Spain supplied acute and convalescent COVID-19 samples.

Looked up from germline, CDR1 is SEHNR and CDR2 is FQNEAQ (reference sequence). CDR3 length: 18 residues. Trimming took 2 bases from V and 4 from J, leaving 20 bases between them. In the original workflow: Estimated nucleated cell counts came from reference gene primer amplification. Here immunoSEQ multiplex PCR was the method, and the copy in TCRdb shows in-frame clones only, minus some. The DNA gave D and trimming, while V, J and clone size come from that table. The sample yields approximately 300,000 clones, around nine tenths seen once. Participants were aged about 18 to 100 years from approximately 24 US areas. For recovered donors of Cohort 3, there were two negative PCRs, clearance, or symptom resolution.

The receptor was derived from a man aged 60 to 69 who had recovered from COVID-19. The chain recombines TRBV7-9 with TRBJ2-2; possible D gene TRBD2, 7 bases. Sample: PBMCs or T cells enriched from blood (not recorded which). This CDR3 reads CASSLYGGASGGTGELFF. DNA for the CDR3: TGTGCCAGCAGCTTATATGGGGGGGCCTCGGGTGGCACCGGGGAGCTGTTTTTT.